These 21 T cell receptor beta chains originate from one sample sequenced in a study of identical twins. TCRdb reprocessed the 5' RACE reads with MiXCR, giving one entry per CDR3 protein. Of approximately 220,000 distinct CDR3 sequences listed, 7.5% are singletons. A further study also used this sample, focusing on yellow fever vaccine responses in identical twins.

The sequenced material came from CD8+ T cells sorted from blood. The origin of the receptors is a woman under 30 in good health.

The genes are TRBV24-1 and TRBJ2-2, with TRBD1 matching 8 bases. CDR1 is KGHDR and CDR2 is SFDVKD in the germline V gene. Germline trimming cut 7 bases from V and 2 bases from J; bases unmatched to any gene: 5. This CDR3 contains 15 residues. CDR3 loop: CATRDRDGNTGELFF. The CDR3 DNA follows: TGTGCCACCAGGGACAGGGATGGTAACACCGGGGAGCTGTTTTTT.

The chain is built from TRBV9 and TRBJ2-1, with TRBD2 matching over 13 bases. Germline-derived CDR1 and CDR2 are SGDLS and YYNGEE. The CDR3 is 17 amino acids. The junction had 6 bases not matched to a gene; V was cut back by 4 bases and J by 2 bases. CDR3 bases: TGTGCCAGCAGCTTATCGGGACTAGCGGGGCCCTACAATGAGCAGTTCTTC. Protein product: CASSLSGLAGPYNEQFF.

This clonotype showed up just a few times. The germline gene is not matched at one end of the junction; a read error may be the cause. The chain uses TRBV9 and TRBJ1-2; maybe TRBD1 (6 bases). Germline V lookup: CDR1 SGDLS, CDR2 YYNGEE. CDR3 length: 15 amino acids. The CDR3 sequence is CASTVGVLGALGYTF. For the CDR3, the DNA is TGTGCCAGCACCGTAGGGGTCTTGGGGGCGCTTGGCTACACCTTC.

This clonotype was observed a handful of times. The chain links TRBV4-1 to TRBJ2-7, with 11 bases lining up with TRBD2. CDR3 length: 19 amino acids. V was clipped by 0 bases and J by 5 bases; unmatched bases: 15. Germline CDR1 is MGHRA and CDR2 is YSYEKL. CDR3 protein: CASSQDPPPQLAGVHEQYF. The CDR3 nucleotides read TGCGCCAGCAGCCAAGATCCTCCCCCTCAACTAGCGGGAGTTCACGAGCAGTACTTC.

This clonotype occurred many times. The CDR3 reads CASTGLADTQYF. CDR3 sequence (DNA): TGTGCCAGCACCGGACTAGCCGATACGCAGTATTTT. The chain is built from TRBV12-3 or TRBV12-4 and TRBJ2-3, with 8 nucleotides matching TRBD2. CDR3 length: 12 residues. V dropped 7 bases and J dropped 6; count of bases not matched to a gene: 3.

The rearrangement links TRBV4-1 to TRBJ2-7; TRBD1 agrees at 7 bases. Germline V gene lookup returns CDR1 MGHRA and CDR2 YSYEKL. The ends lost 0 bases at V and 3 bases at J; junction bases unmatched: 5. This CDR3 has 15 amino acids. The CDR3 nucleotides are TGCGCCAGCAGCCAAGATCCGGGACAGTACTACGAGCAGTACTTC. Translating it yields CASSQDPGQYYEQYF.

In its sample, this clonotype was seen many times. The rearrangement uses TRBV12-3 or TRBV12-4 and TRBJ2-1; D gene ambiguous. V was shortened by 7 bases and J by 3 bases, with 16 bases between the two germline ends. There are 15 residues in the CDR3. The DNA of the CDR3 is TGTGCCAGCACCCGACACGCAGCCAACTACAATGAGCAGTTCTTC. Translation gives CASTRHAANYNEQFF.

This clonotype was seen more than once but under ten times. Here the CDR3 reads CASSQGNEKLFF. CDR3 bases: TGTGCCAGCAGCCAAGGAAATGAAAAACTGTTTTTT. This chain connects TRBV13 to TRBJ1-4, with D hard to call. The V gene lost 5 bases and the J gene lost 5 bases, with 6 bases spanning the gap. In germline, CDR1 is PRHDT, CDR2 FYEKMQ (reference sequence). The CDR3 sequence is 12 residues long.

The sample holds a few counts of this clonotype. The CDR3 DNA is TGTGCCAGCAGCACAATACCGGGACTAGCTTCCGAGGAGCAGTTCTTC. Protein: CASSTIPGLASEEQFF. This chain joins TRBV7-8 and TRBJ2-1; 9 nucleotides match TRBD2. The CDR3 has 16 amino acids. In germline, CDR1 is SGHVS, CDR2 FQNEAQ. Trimming cost V 5 bases and J 10 bases; bases outside gene matches: 15.

The rearrangement joins TRBV5-6 to TRBJ2-7; no definite D call. Trimming pared 0 bases from V and 3 bases from J, leaving 10 bases between. Looked up from germline, CDR1 is SGHDT and CDR2 is YYEEEE. This CDR3 has 14 residues. The CDR3 loop reads CASSLGKVGYEQYF. CDR3 DNA: TGTGCCAGCAGCTTGGGGAAGGTTGGCTACGAGCAGTACTTC.

This clonotype was seen only a few times. One base away lies a much larger clone, so this may be a sequencing read error. The rearrangement uses TRBV20-1 and TRBJ2-7, with 10 positions matching TRBD2. The germline CDR1 and CDR2 sequences are DFQATT and SNEGSKA (reference sequence). The CDR3 is 17 amino acids. Here the CDR3 DNA reads TGCAATGCTAGAGACCCCCATAGAACTAGCGGGATATACGAGCAGTACTTC. Its translation is CNARDPHRTSGIYEQYF.

The chain has TRBV13 and TRBJ2-3; 7 bases fit TRBD2. CDR3 length: 17 amino acids. Germline values: CDR1 PRHDT, CDR2 FYEKMQ (reference sequence). The V segment lost 1 base and the J segment 4 bases; nucleotides outside the gene matches: 11. Here the CDR3 reads CASSLVYERGTSDTQYF. CDR3 sequence (DNA): TGTGCCAGCAGCTTAGTGTACGAGCGGGGCACCTCAGATACGCAGTATTTT. The full variable domain, its missing parts supplied by reference TRBV13 and TRBJ2-3, is AAGVIQSPRHLIKEKRETATLKCYPIPRHDTVYWYQQGPGQDPQFLISFYEKMQSDKGSIPDRFSAQQFSDYHSELNMSSLELGDSALYFCASSLVYERGTSDTQYFGPGTRLTVL.

This clonotype appeared a few times. The rearrangement links TRBV7-9 to TRBJ2-5, with 9 bases that match TRBD1. The CDR3 consists of 16 residues. Germline CDR1 SEHNR, CDR2 FQNEAQ (reference sequence). J was trimmed by 1 base and V by 5 bases; bases with no gene match: 8. CDR3 loop: CASSKPGQGGQETQYF. In DNA form, the CDR3 reads TGTGCCAGCAGCAAGCCGGGACAGGGTGGCCAAGAGACCCAGTACTTC. The full variable domain, rest sourced from reference TRBV7-9 and TRBJ2-5, is DTGVSQNPRHKITKRGQNVTFRCDPISEHNRLYWYRQTLGQGPEFLTYFQNEAQLEKSRLLSDRFSAERPKGSFSTLEIQRTEQGDSAMYLCASSKPGQGGQETQYFGPGTRLLVL.

This clonotype was seen at least ten times. CDR3 coding DNA: TGTGCCAGCAGTTCAGCTAGCATCAATGAGCAGTTCTTC. Its translation: CASSSASINEQFF. The chain employs TRBV5-6 and TRBJ2-1; maybe TRBD2 (5 bases). Germline V gene sequence: CDR1 SGHDT, CDR2 YYEEEE. The CDR3 contains 13 residues. Trimming removed 5 bases at V and 6 bases at J, with 12 bases between.

The rearrangement links TRBV7-2 to TRBJ2-3, with a weak D call TRBD2 (6 bases). The germline gives CDR1 SGHTA, CDR2 FQGNSA. The CDR3 runs to 13 residues. Trimming pared 8 bases from V and 2 bases from J, leaving 11 bases between. CDR3 DNA: TGTGCCAGCGCGGGGTTTAACACAGATACGCAGTATTTT. The encoded protein is CASAGFNTDTQYF.

In this sample, this clonotype turned up a few times. This chain links TRBV20-1 with TRBJ2-1, with 8 bases aligning to TRBD2. This CDR3 has 14 amino acids. Germline V gene data show CDR1 as DFQATT and CDR2 as SNEGSKA (reference sequence). Trimming at V came to 6 bases and at J to 9 bases, leaving 13 bases not matched to a gene. CDR3 nucleotides: TGCAGTGCCCTAATCGGGAGGGCCCTCGGTGAGCAGTTCTTC. This encodes CSALIGRALGEQFF.

The rearrangement uses TRBV28 and TRBJ1-6; possible D gene TRBD1, 5 bases. Looked up from germline, CDR1 is MDHEN and CDR2 is SYDVKM. The ends were cut back, 4 bases at V and 4 bases at J, with 14 bases in the middle. The CDR3 has 16 residues. In DNA form, the CDR3 reads TGTGCCAGCAGTTACCGGGGGTCACTTTATAATTCACCCCTCCACTTT. This gives the protein CASSYRGSLYNSPLHF.

The CDR3 coding sequence is TGTGCCAGCAGCATGGTCGGGGTCGGAACCTCTGAAGCTTTCTTT. Residues: CASSMVGVGTSEAFF. The chain recombines TRBV5-6 with TRBJ1-1; D is unresolved. Germline-derived CDR1 and CDR2 are SGHDT and YYEEEE. V lost 4 bases and J 6 bases, leaving 19 bases between the germline ends. The CDR3 runs 15 residues. The whole variable domain, remainder taken from reference TRBV5-6 and TRBJ1-1, is DAGVTQSPTHLIKTRGQQVTLRCSPKSGHDTVSWYQQALGQGPQFIFQYYEEEERQRGNFPDRFSGHQFPNYSSELNVNALLLGDSALYLCASSMVGVGTSEAFFGQGTRLTVV.

V usage is TRBV2 and J usage is TRBJ2-1; possible D gene TRBD1, 5 bases. The length of the CDR3 is 19 residues. Germline V gene sequence: CDR1 SNHLY, CDR2 FYNNEI. V lost 7 bases and J lost 2, with 27 bases in between. The CDR3 coding sequence is TGTGCCAGCACCCCCCCGAAACTGACAGCACGGTTTACCTACAATGAGCAGTTCTTC. It is translated as CASTPPKLTARFTYNEQFF.

This chain links TRBV7-9 with TRBJ2-1; 13 bases align to TRBD2. There are 15 residues in the CDR3. V was pared by 5 bases and J by 8 bases, with 6 bases of the junction left unmatched. Germline-derived CDR1 and CDR2 are SEHNR and FQNEAQ (reference sequence). The CDR3 reads CASSPWTSGSDEQFF. CDR3 nucleotide sequence: TGTGCCAGCAGCCCCTGGACTAGCGGGAGTGATGAGCAGTTCTTC.

This clonotype was detected ten times or more. The rearrangement links TRBV13 to TRBJ2-1, with 9 positions matching TRBD1. The junction had 5 bases not matched to a gene; V was cut back by 7 bases and J by 4 bases. This CDR3 contains 14 residues. Germline V gene sequence: CDR1 PRHDT, CDR2 FYEKMQ (reference sequence). Here the CDR3 reads CASTIGTGYNEQFF. CDR3 bases: TGTGCCAGCACCATTGGGACAGGGTACAATGAGCAGTTCTTC.